One sample yielded the 5 T cell receptor beta chains listed below, sequenced in a study of blood T cell repertoires in COVID-19. Profiling relied on immunoSEQ multiplex PCR, and the TCRdb table lists in-frame clones only, not all of them. Here the sample spans 200,000 to 300,000 clones, approximately 90% being singletons. Sequencing input: PBMCs or T cells enriched from blood (not recorded which). The receptors originated from a man aged 35 to 55 who had recovered from COVID-19.

V and J are TRBV7-9 and TRBJ2-7, with a weak D call TRBD1 (6 bases). Trimming pared 5 bases from V and 2 bases from J, leaving 10 bases between. Germline CDR1 reads SEHNR; CDR2 reads FQNEAQ (reference sequence). The CDR3 consists of 13 residues. The CDR3 DNA is TGTGCCAGCAGCCAAGGGGGAACCTACGAGCAGTACTTC. This sequence encodes CASSQGGTYEQYF.

This clone was detected only once. The V gene is TRBV7-4, the J gene TRBJ1-3, with TRBD1 as a possible D gene (5 bases). The CDR3 spans 16 residues. V dropped 2 bases and J dropped 0 bases, with 11 bases sitting between them. CDR1 is SGHVT and CDR2 is SQSDAQ in the germline V gene. In DNA, the CDR3 is TGTGCCAGCAGCTTAAAAGGCAGGGACTCTGGAAACACCATATATTTT. Encoded protein: CASSLKGRDSGNTIYF.

The genes are TRBV5-3 and TRBJ1-2; weak D call: TRBD1 (5 bases). TRBV5-3 is annotated as an ORF whose role is uncertain. CDR3 length: 13 amino acids. Trimming left V 6 bases short and J 2 bases short, with 11 bases between. The DNA for the CDR3 is TGTGCCAGAACCCCGGGGGGGAACTATGGCTACACCTTC. It codes for CARTPGGNYGYTF.

The chain has TRBV11-1 and TRBJ2-7, with 7 bases that match TRBD1. The CDR3 has 15 residues. V shed 5 bases and J 0 bases; nucleotides not matched to a gene: 7. The germline V gene has CDR1 SGHAT and CDR2 FQDESV (reference sequence). The chain's CDR3 is CASSLAGDSSYEQYF. The CDR3 coding sequence is TGTGCCAGCAGCCTCGCCGGGGACAGCTCCTACGAGCAGTACTTC.

DNA of the CDR3: TGCGCCAGCCGAAGACTAGCGGGGGAACAAGAGACCCAGTACTTC. Its translation is CASRRLAGEQETQYF. The genes are TRBV5-1 and TRBJ2-5, with 12 bases matching TRBD2. The germline V gene has CDR1 SGHRS and CDR2 YFSETQ. V lost 7 bases, J lost 2 bases, and 6 bases stayed unmatched. The CDR3 extends over 15 amino acids.